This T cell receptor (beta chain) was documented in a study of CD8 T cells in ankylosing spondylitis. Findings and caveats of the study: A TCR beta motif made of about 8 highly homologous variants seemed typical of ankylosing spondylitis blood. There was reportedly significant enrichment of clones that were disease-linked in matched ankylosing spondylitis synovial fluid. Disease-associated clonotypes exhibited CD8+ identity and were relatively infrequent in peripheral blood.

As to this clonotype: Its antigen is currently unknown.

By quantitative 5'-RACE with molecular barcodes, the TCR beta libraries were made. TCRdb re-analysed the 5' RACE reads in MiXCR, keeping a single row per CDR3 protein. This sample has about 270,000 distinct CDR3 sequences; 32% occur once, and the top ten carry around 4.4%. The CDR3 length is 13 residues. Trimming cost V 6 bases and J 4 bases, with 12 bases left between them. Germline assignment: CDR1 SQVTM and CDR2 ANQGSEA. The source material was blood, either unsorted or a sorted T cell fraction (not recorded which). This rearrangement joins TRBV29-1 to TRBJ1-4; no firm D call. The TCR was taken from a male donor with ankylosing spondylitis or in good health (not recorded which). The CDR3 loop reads CSVARRLNEKLFF. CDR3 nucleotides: TGCAGCGTAGCCCGGAGACTTAATGAAAAACTGTTTTTT.